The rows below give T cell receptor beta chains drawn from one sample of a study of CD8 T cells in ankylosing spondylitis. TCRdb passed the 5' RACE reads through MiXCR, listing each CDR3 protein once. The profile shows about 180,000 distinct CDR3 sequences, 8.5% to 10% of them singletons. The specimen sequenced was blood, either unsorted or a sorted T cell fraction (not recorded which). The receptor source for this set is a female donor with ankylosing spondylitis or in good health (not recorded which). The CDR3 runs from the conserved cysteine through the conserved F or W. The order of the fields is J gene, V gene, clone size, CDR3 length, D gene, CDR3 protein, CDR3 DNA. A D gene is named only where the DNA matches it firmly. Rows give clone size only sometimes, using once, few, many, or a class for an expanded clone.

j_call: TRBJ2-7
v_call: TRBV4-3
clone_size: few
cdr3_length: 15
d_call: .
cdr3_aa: CASSPTKDYLLEQYF
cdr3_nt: TGCGCCAGCAGCCCTACAAAGGACTACCTTTTGGAGCAGTACTTC

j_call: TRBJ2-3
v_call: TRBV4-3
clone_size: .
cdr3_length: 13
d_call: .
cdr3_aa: CASSQLGGDTQYF
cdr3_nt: TGCGCCAGCAGCCAATTGGGCGGAGATACGCAGTATTTT

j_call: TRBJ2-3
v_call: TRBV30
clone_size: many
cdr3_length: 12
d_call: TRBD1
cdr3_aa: CARRDRANTQYF
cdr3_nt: TGTGCCCGCCGGGACAGGGCGAATACGCAGTATTTT

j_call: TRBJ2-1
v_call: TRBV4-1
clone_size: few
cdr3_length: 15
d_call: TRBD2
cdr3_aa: CASSPILRERDEQFF
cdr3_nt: TGCGCCAGCAGCCCGATTCTGCGGGAGCGGGATGAGCAGTTCTTC

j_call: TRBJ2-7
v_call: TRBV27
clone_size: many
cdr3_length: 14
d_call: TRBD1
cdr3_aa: CASSLYEGAYEQYF
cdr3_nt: TGTGCCAGCAGTTTATACGAGGGGGCTTACGAGCAGTACTTC

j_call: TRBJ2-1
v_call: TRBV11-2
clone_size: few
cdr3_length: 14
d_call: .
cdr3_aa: CASSPGAGFNEQFF
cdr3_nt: TGTGCCAGCAGCCCGGGGGCTGGTTTTAATGAGCAGTTCTTC

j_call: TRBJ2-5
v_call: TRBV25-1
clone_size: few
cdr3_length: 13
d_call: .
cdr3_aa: CAIGTWGGETQYF
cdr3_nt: TGTGCCATTGGGACGTGGGGCGGCGAGACCCAGTACTTC

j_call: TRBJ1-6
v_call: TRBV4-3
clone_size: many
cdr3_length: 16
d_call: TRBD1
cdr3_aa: CASSQGWGDSNSPLHF
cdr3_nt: TGCGCCAGCAGCCAAGGATGGGGGGACAGTAATTCACCCCTCCACTTT

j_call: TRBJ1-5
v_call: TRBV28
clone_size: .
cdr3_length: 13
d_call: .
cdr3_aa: CASSFGGGQPQHF
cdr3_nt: TGTGCCAGCAGTTTCGGGGGGGGGCAGCCCCAGCATTTT

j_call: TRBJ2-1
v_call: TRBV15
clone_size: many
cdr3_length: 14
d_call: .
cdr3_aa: CATNPERRYNEQFF
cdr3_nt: TGTGCCACCAACCCAGAGCGTAGATACAATGAGCAGTTCTTC

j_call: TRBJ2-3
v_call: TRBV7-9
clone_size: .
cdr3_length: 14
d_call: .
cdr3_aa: CASSLGGVADTQYF
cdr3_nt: TGTGCCAGCAGCTTAGGAGGGGTCGCAGATACGCAGTATTTT

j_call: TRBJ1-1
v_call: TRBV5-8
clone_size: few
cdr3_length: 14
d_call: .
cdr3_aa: CASSLFTGNTEAFF
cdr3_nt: TGTGCCAGCAGCTTGTTCACAGGGAACACTGAAGCTTTCTTT

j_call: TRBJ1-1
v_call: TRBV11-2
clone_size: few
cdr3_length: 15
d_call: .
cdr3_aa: CASSFARGMNTEAFF
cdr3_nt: TGTGCCAGCAGCTTCGCCAGGGGAATGAACACTGAAGCTTTCTTT

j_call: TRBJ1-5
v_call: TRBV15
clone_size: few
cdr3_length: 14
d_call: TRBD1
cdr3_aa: CATSGDRGWQPQHF
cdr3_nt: TGTGCCACCAGCGGGGACAGGGGGTGGCAGCCCCAGCATTTT

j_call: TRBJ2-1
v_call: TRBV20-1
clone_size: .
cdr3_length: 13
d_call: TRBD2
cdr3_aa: CSASFSGRNEQFF
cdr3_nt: TGCAGTGCTAGTTTTAGCGGGAGGAATGAGCAGTTCTTC

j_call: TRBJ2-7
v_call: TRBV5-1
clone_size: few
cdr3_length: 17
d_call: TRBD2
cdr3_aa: CASSPAASGSGLYEQYF
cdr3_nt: TGCGCCAGCAGCCCGGCCGCTAGCGGGAGTGGTCTCTACGAGCAGTACTTC

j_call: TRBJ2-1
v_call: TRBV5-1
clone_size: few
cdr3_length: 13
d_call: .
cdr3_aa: CASSGLLWDEQFF
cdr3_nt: TGCGCCAGCAGCGGACTCCTCTGGGATGAGCAGTTCTTC

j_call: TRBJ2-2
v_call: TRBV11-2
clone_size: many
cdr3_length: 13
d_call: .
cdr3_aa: CASSQLDTQELFF
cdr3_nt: TGTGCCAGCAGTCAACTGGATACCCAGGAGCTGTTTTTT

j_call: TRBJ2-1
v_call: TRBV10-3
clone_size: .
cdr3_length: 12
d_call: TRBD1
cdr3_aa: CATLTGGYEQFF
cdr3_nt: TGTGCCACCTTGACAGGGGGTTATGAGCAGTTCTTC

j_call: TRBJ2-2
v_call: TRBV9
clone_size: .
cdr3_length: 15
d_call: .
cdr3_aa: CASSVATANTGELFF
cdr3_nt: TGTGCCAGCAGCGTAGCGACAGCTAACACCGGGGAGCTGTTTTTT

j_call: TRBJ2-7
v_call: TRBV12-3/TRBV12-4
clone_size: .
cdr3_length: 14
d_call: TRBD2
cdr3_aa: CASSPTQRGHEQYF
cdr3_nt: TGTGCCAGCAGCCCGACGCAGCGGGGACACGAGCAGTACTTC

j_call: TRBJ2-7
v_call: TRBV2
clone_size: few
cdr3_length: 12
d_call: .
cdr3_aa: CASITTGYEQYF
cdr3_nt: TGTGCCAGCATCACGACTGGGTACGAGCAGTACTTC

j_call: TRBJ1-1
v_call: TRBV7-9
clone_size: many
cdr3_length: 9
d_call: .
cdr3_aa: CAVGPEAFF
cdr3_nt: TGTGCAGTAGGGCCTGAAGCTTTCTTT

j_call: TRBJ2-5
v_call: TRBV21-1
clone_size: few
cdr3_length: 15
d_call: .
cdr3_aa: CASSKAQGGNETQYF
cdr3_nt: TGTGCCAGCAGCAAAGCGCAAGGGGGCAATGAGACCCAGTACTTC

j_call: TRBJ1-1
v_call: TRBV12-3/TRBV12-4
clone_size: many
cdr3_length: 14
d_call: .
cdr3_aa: CASSLGGVDTEAFF
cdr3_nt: TGTGCCAGCAGTTTAGGAGGGGTGGACACTGAAGCTTTCTTT

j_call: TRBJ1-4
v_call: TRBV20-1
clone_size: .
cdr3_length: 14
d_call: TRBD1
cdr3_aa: CSASADRGYEKLFF
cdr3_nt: TGCAGTGCTAGCGCTGACAGGGGCTATGAAAAACTGTTTTTT

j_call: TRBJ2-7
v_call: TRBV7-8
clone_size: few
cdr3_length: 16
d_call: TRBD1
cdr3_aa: CASSRSTGDLVYEQYF
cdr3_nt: TGTGCCAGCAGTCGGTCGACAGGGGATTTAGTCTACGAGCAGTACTTC

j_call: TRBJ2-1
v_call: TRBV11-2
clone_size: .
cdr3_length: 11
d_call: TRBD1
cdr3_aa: CASSQGQGQFF
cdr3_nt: TGTGCCAGCAGCCAGGGACAGGGACAGTTCTTC

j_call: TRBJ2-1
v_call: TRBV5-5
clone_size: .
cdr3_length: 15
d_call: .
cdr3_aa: CASSLWRDVNNEQFF
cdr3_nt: TGTGCCAGCAGCTTGTGGCGGGACGTGAACAATGAGCAGTTCTTC

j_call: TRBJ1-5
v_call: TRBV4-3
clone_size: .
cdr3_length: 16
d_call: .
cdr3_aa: CASSQEIGPPNQPQHF
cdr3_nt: TGCGCCAGCAGCCAAGAAATCGGGCCCCCTAATCAGCCCCAGCATTTT

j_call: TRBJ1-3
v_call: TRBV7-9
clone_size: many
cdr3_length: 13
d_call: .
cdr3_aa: CASSPGMVNTIYF
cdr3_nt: TGTGCCAGCAGCCCAGGGATGGTAAACACCATATATTTT

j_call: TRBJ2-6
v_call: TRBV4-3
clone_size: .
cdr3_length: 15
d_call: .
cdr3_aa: CASSQDQVGANVLTF
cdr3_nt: TGCGCCAGCAGCCAAGATCAGGTTGGGGCCAACGTCCTGACTTTC

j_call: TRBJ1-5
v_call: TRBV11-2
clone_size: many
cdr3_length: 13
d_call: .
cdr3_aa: CASSLVPPLPQHF
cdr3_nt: TGTGCCAGCAGCTTAGTCCCCCCTTTGCCCCAGCATTTT

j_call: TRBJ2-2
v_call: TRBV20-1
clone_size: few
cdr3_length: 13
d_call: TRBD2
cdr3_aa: CSARLANTGELFF
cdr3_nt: TGCAGTGCTCGACTAGCGAATACCGGGGAGCTGTTTTTT

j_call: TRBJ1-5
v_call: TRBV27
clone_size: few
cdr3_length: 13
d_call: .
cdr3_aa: CASSTGFYQPQHF
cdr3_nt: TGTGCCAGCTCCACAGGGTTCTATCAGCCCCAGCATTTT

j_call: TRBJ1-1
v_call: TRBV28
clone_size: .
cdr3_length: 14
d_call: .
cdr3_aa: CASTDRDADTEAFF
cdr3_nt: TGTGCCAGCACCGACCGGGACGCAGACACTGAAGCTTTCTTT

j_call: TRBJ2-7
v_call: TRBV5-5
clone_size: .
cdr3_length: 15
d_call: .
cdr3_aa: CASSLVAASTYEQYF
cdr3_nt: TGTGCCAGCAGCTTGGTAGCAGCTAGCACCTACGAGCAGTACTTC

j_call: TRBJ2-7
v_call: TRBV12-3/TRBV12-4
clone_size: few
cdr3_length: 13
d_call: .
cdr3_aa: CASNYASSYEQYF
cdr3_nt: TGTGCCAGCAACTACGCGAGCTCCTACGAGCAGTACTTC

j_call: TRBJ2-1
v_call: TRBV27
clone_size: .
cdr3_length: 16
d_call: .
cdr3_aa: CASSLSVIEGNNEQFF
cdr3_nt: TGTGCCAGCAGTTTATCGGTAATAGAAGGCAACAATGAGCAGTTCTTC

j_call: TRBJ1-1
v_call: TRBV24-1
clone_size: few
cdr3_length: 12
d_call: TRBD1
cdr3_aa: CATSGATGRAFF
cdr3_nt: TGTGCCACCAGCGGTGCGACAGGGAGGGCTTTCTTT

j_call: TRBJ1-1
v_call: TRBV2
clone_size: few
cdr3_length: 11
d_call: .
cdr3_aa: CASRGVTEAFF
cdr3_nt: TGTGCCAGCCGTGGGGTGACTGAAGCTTTCTTT

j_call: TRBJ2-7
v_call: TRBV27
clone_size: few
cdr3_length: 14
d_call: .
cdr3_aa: CASSLSPNPYEQYF
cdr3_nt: TGTGCCAGCAGTTTGAGCCCAAACCCCTACGAGCAGTACTTC

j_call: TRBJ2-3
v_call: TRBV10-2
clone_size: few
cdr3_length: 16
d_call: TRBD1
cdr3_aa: CASSDLGQGVTDTQYF
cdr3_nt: TGCGCCAGCAGTGATCTTGGACAGGGGGTCACAGATACGCAGTATTTT

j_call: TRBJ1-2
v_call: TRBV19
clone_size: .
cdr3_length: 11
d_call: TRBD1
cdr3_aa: CAIATGKGYTF
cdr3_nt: TGTGCCATAGCGACAGGGAAAGGCTACACCTTC

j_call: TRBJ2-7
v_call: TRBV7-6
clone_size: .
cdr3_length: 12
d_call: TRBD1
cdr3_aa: CASGSGQYEQYF
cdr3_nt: TGTGCCAGCGGTTCGGGACAGTACGAGCAGTACTTC

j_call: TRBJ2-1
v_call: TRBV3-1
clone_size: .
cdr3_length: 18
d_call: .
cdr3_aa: CASSQDSGVLSSYNEQFF
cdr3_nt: TGTGCCAGCAGCCAAGATTCCGGGGTCCTTAGCTCCTACAATGAGCAGTTCTTC

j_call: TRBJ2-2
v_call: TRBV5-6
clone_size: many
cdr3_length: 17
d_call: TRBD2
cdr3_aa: CASSFGLAGVNTGELFF
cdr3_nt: TGTGCCAGCAGCTTTGGACTAGCGGGAGTGAACACCGGGGAGCTGTTTTTT

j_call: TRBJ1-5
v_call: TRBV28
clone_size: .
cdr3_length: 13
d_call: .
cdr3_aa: CASSWGVGQPQHF
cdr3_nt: TGTGCCAGCAGTTGGGGGGTAGGGCAGCCCCAGCATTTT

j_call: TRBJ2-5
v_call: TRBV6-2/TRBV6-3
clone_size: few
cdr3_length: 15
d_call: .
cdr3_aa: CASSYDRGSGETQYF
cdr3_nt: TGTGCCAGCAGTTACGACCGGGGTAGTGGAGAGACCCAGTACTTC

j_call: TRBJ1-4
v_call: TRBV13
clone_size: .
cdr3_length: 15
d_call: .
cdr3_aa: CASSPSGELNEKLFF
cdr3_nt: TGTGCCAGCAGCCCCTCCGGGGAACTTAATGAAAAACTGTTTTTT

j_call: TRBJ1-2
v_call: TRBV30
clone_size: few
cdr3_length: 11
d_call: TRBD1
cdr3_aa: CAWRTGAGYTF
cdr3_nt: TGTGCCTGGAGAACAGGGGCCGGCTACACCTTC

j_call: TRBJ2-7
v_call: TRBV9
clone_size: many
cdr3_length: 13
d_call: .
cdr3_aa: CASSVDGRYEQYF
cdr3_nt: TGTGCCAGCAGCGTAGATGGGAGGTACGAGCAGTACTTC

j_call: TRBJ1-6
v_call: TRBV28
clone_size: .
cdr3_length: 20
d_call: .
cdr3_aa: CASRQLISGGGWSYNSPLHF
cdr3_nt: TGTGCCAGCAGGCAACTTATTTCCGGTGGGGGCTGGTCCTATAATTCACCCCTCCACTTT

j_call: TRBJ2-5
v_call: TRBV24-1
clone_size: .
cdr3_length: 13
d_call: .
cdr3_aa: CATSERDRETQYF
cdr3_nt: TGTGCCACCAGTGAGAGGGACCGTGAGACCCAGTACTTC

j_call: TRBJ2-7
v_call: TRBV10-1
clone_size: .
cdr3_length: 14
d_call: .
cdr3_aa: CATSRDSSSYEQYF
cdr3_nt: TGCGCCACCTCCCGGGACTCGAGCTCCTACGAGCAGTACTTC

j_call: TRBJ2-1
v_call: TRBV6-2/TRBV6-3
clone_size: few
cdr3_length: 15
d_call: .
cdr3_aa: CASCDRVSSYNEQFF
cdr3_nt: TGTGCCAGCTGCGATCGGGTGAGCTCCTACAATGAGCAGTTCTTC

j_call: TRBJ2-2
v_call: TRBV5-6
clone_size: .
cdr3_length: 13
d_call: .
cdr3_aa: CASSSSLTGELFF
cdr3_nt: TGTGCCAGCAGTTCGAGCCTTACCGGGGAGCTGTTTTTT

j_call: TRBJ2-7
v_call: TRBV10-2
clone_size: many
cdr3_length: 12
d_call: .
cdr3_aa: CASGWLGLEQYF
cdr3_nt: TGCGCCAGCGGATGGCTGGGGCTCGAGCAGTACTTC

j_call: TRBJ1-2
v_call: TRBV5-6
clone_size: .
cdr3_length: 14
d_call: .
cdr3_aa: CASSLGTVGFGYTF
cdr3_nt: TGTGCCAGCAGTCTAGGGACGGTAGGATTTGGCTACACCTTC

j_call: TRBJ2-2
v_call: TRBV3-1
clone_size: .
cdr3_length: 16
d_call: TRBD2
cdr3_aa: CASSPYIAGSTGELFF
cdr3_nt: TGTGCCAGCAGCCCCTATATAGCGGGAAGCACCGGGGAGCTGTTTTTT